The 27 T cell receptor beta chains listed next were all sequenced from one sample in a study of blood T cell repertoires in COVID-19. Here immunoSEQ multiplex PCR was the method, and the copy in TCRdb shows in-frame clones only, minus some. The repertoire includes 150,000 to 200,000 clones, just under 80% of them detected once, and 6.5% to 8% sits in the top ten. Sequencing was performed on peripheral blood. These receptors all come from a man between 65 and 80 years old with active or convalescent COVID-19.

The chain couples TRBV6-5 to TRBJ1-2, with 8 bases matching TRBD1. The length of the CDR3 is 14 residues. Germline-derived CDR1 and CDR2 are MNHEY and SVGAGI. Trimming took 5 bases from V and 4 from J; bases not matched to a gene: 6. In DNA form, the CDR3 reads TGTGCCAGCAGTCCGGACAGGGCCTTCTATGGCTACACCTTC. Residues: CASSPDRAFYGYTF.

Only a few counts were recorded for this clone. This sequence joins TRBV3-1 (or the pseudogene TRBV3-2) and TRBJ1-2, with D tentatively TRBD1 (5 bases). Germline CDR1 and CDR2: LGHDT and YNNKEL (reference sequence). The CDR3 is 14 residues long. Trimming shortened V by 1 base and J by 4 bases, and 10 bases separated the two germline ends. CDR3 region: CASSQADSLYGYTF. The CDR3 DNA is TGTGCCAGCAGCCAAGCCGACAGCCTCTATGGCTACACCTTC.

The J gene is TRBJ1-1, the V gene TRBV18, with unresolved D. V dropped 2 bases and J dropped 5 bases, with 12 bases sitting between them. The CDR3 extends over 14 amino acids. Germline CDR1 KGHSH, CDR2 LQKENI. The CDR3 coding sequence is TGTGCCAGCTCACCATATTTTACGGAGACTGAAGCTTTCTTT. Protein: CASSPYFTETEAFF.

The chain employs TRBV5-1 and TRBJ1-4, with TRBD1 identical over 7 bases. Germline V lookup: CDR1 SGHRS, CDR2 YFSETQ. This CDR3 has 15 amino acids. The V gene end was trimmed by 6 bases and the J gene end by 8 bases; junction bases not matched to a gene: 13. For the CDR3, the DNA is TGCGCCAGCATGAAACGTGGACAGGTTGGGGAAAAACTGTTTTTT. This codes for CASMKRGQVGEKLFF.

V and J are TRBV5-1 and TRBJ1-5, with D perhaps matching TRBD1 (6 bases). V gave up 0 bases and J gave up 5 bases, with 15 bases separating them. Germline V gene lookup returns CDR1 SGHRS and CDR2 YFSETQ. The CDR3 runs to 16 residues. As DNA, the CDR3 is TGCGCCAGCAGCTTGGCCCCGGACAGCGTCTATCAGCCCCAGCATTTT. Translated, it gives CASSLAPDSVYQPQHF.

The chain recombines TRBV11-3 with TRBJ1-2; TRBD1 might be the D (5 bases). The V gene lost 7 bases and the J gene lost 4 bases, with 13 bases spanning the gap. CDR1 is SGHNT and CDR2 is YENEEA in the germline V gene. The CDR3 is 13 residues long. The CDR3 reads CASILRDFYGYTF. The CDR3 coding sequence is TGTGCCAGCATTCTGAGGGACTTCTATGGCTACACCTTC. Complete variable domain (other parts from reference TRBV11-3 and TRBJ1-2): EAGVVQSPRYKIIEKKQPVAFWCNPISGHNTLYWYLQNLGQGPELLIRYENEEAVDDSQLPKDRFSAERLKGVDSTLKIQPAELGDSAVYLCASILRDFYGYTFGSGTRLTVV.

This chain uses TRBV28 with TRBJ1-6, with D possibly TRBD1 on 5 matching bases. The CDR3 is made up of 15 amino acids. Trimming stripped 2 bases from V and 7 bases from J, with 12 bases between. Germline values: CDR1 MDHEN, CDR2 SYDVKM. This CDR3 is CASSLQGRVNSPLHF. CDR3 coding DNA: TGTGCCAGCAGTTTACAGGGAAGAGTGAATTCACCCCTCCACTTT.

This clone was seen a few times. The chain combines TRBV24-1 with TRBJ1-2, with 10 bases lining up with TRBD1. The ends lost 2 bases at V and 7 bases at J; junction bases unmatched: 9. Germline values: CDR1 KGHDR, CDR2 SFDVKD. This CDR3 is built from 16 residues. CDR3 sequence: CATSDSRQGAHVGYTF. The CDR3 coding sequence is TGTGCCACCAGTGATTCGCGACAGGGGGCGCATGTTGGCTACACCTTC.

CDR3 protein: CASRGYTSTDTQYF. In nucleotides, the CDR3 is TGTGCCAGCCGGGGATACACTAGCACAGATACGCAGTATTTT. V is TRBV3-1 (or the pseudogene TRBV3-2) and J is TRBJ2-3; possible D gene TRBD2, 5 bases. Germline V CDR1 and CDR2: LGHDT, YNNKEL (reference sequence). V lost 8 bases to trimming and J lost 0 bases, with 12 bases between them. This CDR3 spans 14 amino acids.

J is TRBJ2-1 and V is TRBV2; TRBD1 aligns across 8 bases. V shed 7 bases, J shed 6 bases, and the junction held 11 bases outside the gene matches. Germline assignment: CDR1 SNHLY and CDR2 FYNNEI. The CDR3 is made up of 15 amino acids. The CDR3 loop reads CASNAQGASGNEQFF. The CDR3 bases are TGTGCCAGCAACGCCCAGGGGGCGTCTGGCAATGAGCAGTTCTTC.

V gene TRBV18 combines with J gene TRBJ2-3, with D perhaps matching TRBD2 (6 bases). Germline CDR1 KGHSH, CDR2 LQKENI. The CDR3 spans 15 residues. Deletions cut 4 bases from V and 0 bases from J, with 11 bases between. Here the CDR3 reads CASSLGGRSTDTQYF. CDR3 DNA: TGTGCCAGCTCACTGGGAGGACGCAGCACAGATACGCAGTATTTT. The full variable domain, with the rest looked up from reference TRBV18 and TRBJ2-3, is NAGVMQNPRHLVRRRGQEARLRCSPMKGHSHVYWYRQLPEEGLKFMVYLQKENIIDESGMPKERFSAEFPKEGPSILRIQQVVRGDSAAYFCASSLGGRSTDTQYFGPGTRLTVL.

The V call is TRBV29-1, the J call TRBJ1-1; 7 positions match TRBD1. Germline V lookup: CDR1 SQVTM, CDR2 ANQGSEA. CDR3 length: 13 amino acids. Unmatched junction bases numbered 5, after V lost 6 bases and J lost 1 base. CDR3 loop: CSVVRDRNTEAFF. CDR3 bases: TGCAGCGTCGTCCGGGACAGGAACACTGAAGCTTTCTTT.

This clone has only a few counts. J is TRBJ1-2 and V is TRBV20-1, with TRBD1 as a possible D gene (6 bases). The CDR3 loop spans 14 amino acids. Germline values: CDR1 DFQATT, CDR2 SNEGSKA (reference sequence). Trimming shortened V by 3 bases and J by 7 bases, and 18 bases separated the two germline ends. The CDR3 reads CSASQWSGDGGYTF. DNA for the CDR3: TGCAGTGCTAGTCAGTGGTCAGGGGACGGTGGCTACACCTTC.

The chain combines TRBV2 with TRBJ1-1, with unresolved D. V was clipped by 6 bases and J by 4 bases, with 9 bases between them. Germline V gene lookup returns CDR1 SNHLY and CDR2 FYNNEI. There are 12 residues in the CDR3. The CDR3 nucleotides are TGTGCCAGCAGAAGGGAGGGCACTGAAGCTTTCTTT. The encoded protein is CASRREGTEAFF.

This chain connects TRBV18 to TRBJ1-4; 8 bases match TRBD1. V lost 6 bases, J lost 4 bases, and 10 bases stayed unmatched. Germline V CDR1 and CDR2: KGHSH, LQKENI. The CDR3 is 16 residues long. Here the CDR3 reads CASSRRGTGDNEKLFF. The CDR3 DNA reads as TGTGCCAGCTCCCGAAGGGGGACAGGCGATAATGAAAAACTGTTTTTT.

The genes are TRBV11-3 and TRBJ1-6; 7 bases fit TRBD1. Germline lookup yields CDR1 SGHNT and CDR2 YENEEA. This CDR3 comprises 15 residues. V trimming: 0 bases; J trimming: 7 bases; junction bases outside the gene matches: 3. The CDR3, as DNA: TGTGCCAGCAGCTTAGACAGGGGGTTAAATTCACCCCTCCACTTT. Protein product: CASSLDRGLNSPLHF.

This chain links TRBV7-9 with TRBJ1-4, with TRBD1 identical over 7 bases. Germline V lookup: CDR1 SEHNR, CDR2 FQNEAQ (reference sequence). Losses at the gene ends were 7 bases for V and 0 bases for J; bases not matched to a gene: 8. The CDR3 spans 16 residues. The CDR3 reads CASTLITGATNEKLFF. The CDR3 DNA follows: TGTGCCAGCACCCTCATTACAGGGGCAACTAATGAAAAACTGTTTTTT.

The chain combines TRBV30 with TRBJ2-7; D is uncertain. V shed 2 bases and J shed 3 bases, with 5 bases lying between them. The germline V gene encodes CDR1 GTSNPN and CDR2 SVGIG (reference sequence). The CDR3 is 11 residues long. CDR3 loop: CAWSPSYEQYF. The DNA of the CDR3 is TGTGCCTGGAGTCCTAGCTACGAGCAGTACTTC.

This chain links TRBV25-1 with TRBJ2-5; 7 bases are shared with TRBD1. The V and J ends lost 6 bases and 4 bases, in that order; junction bases with no gene match: 5. The germline gives CDR1 MGHDK, CDR2 SYGVNS. CDR3 length: 13 amino acids. CDR3 sequence reads: CASSPGTVETQYF. The CDR3 bases are TGTGCCAGCAGCCCCGGGACAGTAGAGACCCAGTACTTC.

This chain joins TRBV13 and TRBJ2-7, with a tentative D call TRBD1 (6 bases). Germline V CDR1 and CDR2: PRHDT, FYEKMQ (reference sequence). This CDR3 contains 12 residues. V was clipped by 8 bases and J by 5 bases, with 13 bases between them. The CDR3 bases are TGTGCCAGCCGCCAAGGGGGACACGAGCAGTACTTC. It is translated as CASRQGGHEQYF. Variable domain in full (rest from reference TRBV13 and TRBJ2-7): AAGVIQSPRHLIKEKRETATLKCYPIPRHDTVYWYQQGPGQDPQFLISFYEKMQSDKGSIPDRFSAQQFSDYHSELNMSSLELGDSALYFCASRQGGHEQYFGPGTRLTVT.

The chain combines TRBV18 with TRBJ2-1, with TRBD1 identical over 7 bases. CDR3 length: 15 amino acids. V trimming: 4 bases; J trimming: 5 bases; junction bases outside the gene matches: 8. Germline CDR1 and CDR2: KGHSH and LQKENI. The CDR3 is CASSHRQGANNEQFF. The CDR3, as DNA: TGTGCCAGCTCACATAGACAGGGAGCAAACAATGAGCAGTTCTTC.

The chain links TRBV6-1 to TRBJ1-5, with TRBD1 as a possible D gene (6 bases). Germline V lookup: CDR1 MNHNS, CDR2 SASEGT. V shed 5 bases and J shed 5 bases, with 13 bases lying between them. CDR3 length equals 14 residues. As DNA, the CDR3 is TGTGCCAGCAGTTCACCCCACAGGGATCAGCCCCAGCATTTT. Protein: CASSSPHRDQPQHF.

Comment on this clone: Other DNA sequences in this sample translate to the same CDR3. The CDR3 DNA reads as TGTGCCAGCAGCTTAGATAGCTATAATTCACCCCTCCACTTT. Encoded protein: CASSLDSYNSPLHF. J is TRBJ1-6 and V is TRBV7-9, with no clear D. CDR1 is SEHNR and CDR2 is FQNEAQ in the germline V gene (reference sequence). The CDR3 is made up of 14 amino acids. V lost 1 base and J lost 3, with 4 bases in between.

This clone is a singleton in its sample. The CDR3 nucleotides are TGTGCCAGCCCCTCACCCGGGGACAGGGGGCATCAGCCCCAGCATTTT. It translates to CASPSPGDRGHQPQHF. The genes are TRBV18 and TRBJ1-5, with 12 bases matching TRBD1. V dropped 8 bases and J dropped 5; count of bases not matched to a gene: 10. This CDR3 spans 16 amino acids. Germline assignment: CDR1 KGHSH and CDR2 LQKENI.

Only a few counts were recorded for this clone. This chain uses TRBV2 with TRBJ2-2; D remains unclear. Germline V CDR1 and CDR2: SNHLY, FYNNEI. The germline V and J ends were trimmed by 8 bases and 1 base, with 5 bases remaining between them. This CDR3 is 12 amino acids long. The CDR3 sequence: CASERNTGELFF. DNA for the CDR3: TGTGCCAGCGAGAGGAACACCGGGGAGCTGTTTTTT.

This clone was detected a few times. The chain employs TRBV7-2 and TRBJ2-1; the D gene is possibly TRBD2 (6 bases). Germline CDR1 reads SGHTA; CDR2 reads FQGNSA. The CDR3 runs to 15 residues. Between the trimmed V and J ends, which lost 5 bases and 5 bases, there was a span of 16 bases. This CDR3 is CASSERGLLHNEQFF. As DNA, the CDR3 is TGTGCCAGCAGCGAACGGGGACTTCTCCACAATGAGCAGTTCTTC.

This clone was recorded a few times. The chain links TRBV5-4 to TRBJ2-1, with 11 bases identical to TRBD2. The V and J ends lost 4 bases and 4 bases, in that order; junction bases with no gene match: 7. Germline CDR1 and CDR2: SGHNT and YYREEE (reference sequence). This CDR3 contains 16 residues. The CDR3 DNA follows: TGTGCCAGCAGCCCGAAGACTAGCGGGACTTACAATGAGCAGTTCTTC. This translates into CASSPKTSGTYNEQFF.